Listed below are T cell receptor beta chains from one sample, sequenced in a study of OX40 agonist ivuxolimab in advanced cancers. The assay was immunoSEQ multiplex PCR, and TCRdb's table has in-frame clones only and misses some. Found here are about 83,000 clones, under 95% of them singletons; the top ten hold approximately 0.7%. Sample: CD4+ or CD8+ T cells sorted from blood, taken in a trial of the OX40 agonist ivuxolimab. These receptors all stem from an adult with an advanced solid tumor such as melanoma, head and neck, liver or kidney cancer. CDR3s include the opening cysteine and the closing phenylalanine or tryptophan. Each record gives: J gene, V gene, D gene, clone size, CDR3 protein, CDR3 DNA. D genes are given only for firm matches. Where a row states a size, it is once, few, many or the class of an expanded clone; other rows omit it.

J: TRBJ1-2
V: TRBV30
D: TRBD1
size: -
CDR3: CAWSRTGGGNYGYTF
DNA: TGTGCCTGGAGCCGGACAGGGGGTGGAAACTATGGCTACACCTTC

J: TRBJ1-1
V: TRBV5-6
D: -
size: -
CDR3: CASSPGGGLEAFF
DNA: TGTGCCAGCAGCCCCGGGGGGGGCCTTGAAGCTTTCTTT

J: TRBJ2-2
V: TRBV19
D: -
size: -
CDR3: CASSTDTGELFF
DNA: TGTGCCAGTAGTACGGACACCGGGGAGCTGTTTTTT

J: TRBJ1-2
V: TRBV4-3
D: TRBD1
size: -
CDR3: CASSQEYRGEGYTF
DNA: TGCGCCAGCAGCCAAGAGTACAGGGGTGAAGGCTACACCTTC

J: TRBJ2-7
V: TRBV5-6
D: -
size: -
CDR3: CASSLEGTYEQYF
DNA: TGTGCCAGCAGCTTGGAGGGCACCTACGAGCAGTACTTC

J: TRBJ2-7
V: TRBV7-2
D: -
size: -
CDR3: CASSRSFEQYF
DNA: TGTGCCAGCAGCCGCAGCTTCGAGCAGTACTTC

J: TRBJ2-2
V: TRBV9
D: -
size: -
CDR3: CASSVAKTGELFF
DNA: TGTGCCAGCAGCGTAGCTAAGACCGGGGAGCTGTTTTTT

J: TRBJ1-1
V: TRBV28
D: -
size: -
CDR3: CASSLGWTEAFF
DNA: TGTGCCAGCAGTTTAGGCTGGACTGAAGCTTTCTTT

J: TRBJ2-7
V: TRBV2
D: -
size: -
CDR3: CASEKDSYEQYF
DNA: TGTGCCAGCGAGAAGGATTCCTACGAGCAGTACTTC

J: TRBJ2-5
V: TRBV28
D: TRBD1
size: -
CDR3: CASSLRQGKETQYF
DNA: TGTGCCAGCAGTCTCCGACAGGGGAAAGAGACCCAGTACTTC

J: TRBJ2-3
V: TRBV27
D: -
size: -
CDR3: CASSLRSPDTQYF
DNA: TGTGCCAGCAGTTTAAGGAGCCCAGATACGCAGTATTTT

J: TRBJ1-2
V: TRBV5-1
D: -
size: -
CDR3: CASSFITDSGYTF
DNA: TGCGCCAGCAGCTTTATCACGGACAGTGGCTACACCTTC

J: TRBJ2-6
V: TRBV7-9
D: TRBD1
size: -
CDR3: CASRIKGQGANGANVLTF
DNA: TGTGCCAGCAGGATAAAAGGACAGGGGGCTAATGGGGCCAACGTCCTGACTTTC

J: TRBJ2-1
V: TRBV7-2
D: TRBD2
size: -
CDR3: CASSPRRGTSGNEQFF
DNA: TGTGCCAGCAGCCCTAGGCGGGGGACTAGCGGCAATGAGCAGTTCTTC

J: TRBJ2-7
V: TRBV2
D: -
size: -
CDR3: CATLRQDLSYEQYF
DNA: TGTGCCACTTTACGACAGGACCTCTCCTACGAGCAGTACTTC

J: TRBJ1-1
V: TRBV5-1
D: -
size: -
CDR3: CASSLSDPNTEAFF
DNA: TGCGCCAGCAGCTTATCGGATCCGAACACTGAAGCTTTCTTT

J: TRBJ2-7
V: TRBV7-9
D: TRBD2
size: -
CDR3: CASSSSGGRPYEQYF
DNA: TGTGCCAGCAGCTCTAGCGGGGGGAGGCCCTACGAGCAGTACTTC

J: TRBJ2-3
V: TRBV4-3
D: -
size: -
CDR3: CASSQRSDGTDTQYF
DNA: TGCGCCAGCAGCCAACGTTCGGACGGCACAGATACGCAGTATTTT

J: TRBJ1-5
V: TRBV21-1
D: -
size: -
CDR3: CASSTGCRSF
DNA: TGTGCCAGCAGCACAGGGTGCCGTTCTTTT

J: TRBJ2-1
V: TRBV9
D: -
size: -
CDR3: CASSVSDRPISYNEQFF
DNA: TGTGCCAGCAGCGTATCAGATCGGCCAATCTCCTACAATGAGCAGTTCTTC

J: TRBJ1-1
V: TRBV6-5
D: TRBD1
size: -
CDR3: CASSYVQGRRYTEAFF
DNA: TGTGCCAGCAGTTACGTACAGGGGAGGAGGTACACTGAAGCTTTCTTT

J: TRBJ1-1
V: TRBV5-6
D: -
size: -
CDR3: CASSALNMNTEAFF
DNA: TGTGCCAGCAGCGCATTAAACATGAACACTGAAGCTTTCTTT

J: TRBJ2-5
V: TRBV11-2
D: -
size: few
CDR3: CASSFSRAPQETQYF
DNA: TGTGCCAGCAGCTTCTCCAGGGCCCCTCAAGAGACCCAGTACTTC

J: TRBJ1-2
V: TRBV29-1
D: TRBD1
size: -
CDR3: CSVDNGQALTIF
DNA: TGCAGCGTTGATAATGGACAGGCGTTGACCATCTTC

J: TRBJ2-1
V: TRBV5-4
D: TRBD1
size: -
CDR3: CASSLQGQRNEQFF
DNA: TGTGCCAGCAGCTTACAGGGGCAGAGGAATGAGCAGTTCTTC

J: TRBJ2-3
V: TRBV10-3
D: -
size: -
CDR3: CAISESFTDTQYF
DNA: TGTGCCATCAGTGAGTCGTTTACAGATACGCAGTATTTT

J: TRBJ1-1
V: TRBV18
D: -
size: -
CDR3: CASSPQMNTEAFF
DNA: TGTGCCAGCTCACCACAGATGAACACTGAAGCTTTCTTT